This T cell receptor (beta chain) derives from a study of shared clonotypes between healthy human individuals (dated by TCRdb to the early 2020s). Concerning the study at large: Three men and a couple of women, aged 18 to 49 years, made up the cohort. Between about 0.85 and 9.5 billion PBMCs per donor were obtained by leukapheresis. To increase sequencing depth and limit assay-specific biases, TCR repertoire library preparation and sequencing were carried out by different laboratories using diverse techniques. Blood TCR repertoires of a handful of healthy adults were deeply sequenced to estimate repertoire size and the extent of clonotype sharing between individuals. The paper as a whole reports these results and caveats: Sampling was limited to blood, and TCR repertoires in tissue likely differ from TCR repertoires in blood. Because the study included a small number of donors, the genetic and exposure-history diversity represented was limited. Pairwise subsampling indicated that sequencing depth was expected to affect the degree of clonotype sharing among donors.

Taken from cysteine to phenylalanine, the CDR3 has 13 residues. Solely the CDR3 DNA is kept, with 39 bases framed from the first base. Trimming removed 11 bases from V and 2 bases from J, leaving 14 bases between the germline ends. In the germline V gene, CDR1 corresponds to SNHLY and CDR2 to FYNNEI. Donors were healthy HIV-negative adults with no recently reported acute infections or vaccinations. All donors were Caucasian adults living in Nashville, Tennessee, USA. For unsorted samples, about 90 million PBMCs were counted and genomic DNA was extracted with the QIAamp DNA Blood Mini kit. Blood was obtained by leukapheresis, after which PBMCs were separated by Ficoll-Histopaque density gradient centrifugation and cryopreserved in liquid nitrogen vapor phase. Notes on this clone: It has no known antigen specificity. The input lacks base qualities; no much larger clone sits a single base away.

Using the deep immunoSEQ assay, TCR CDR3 regions were amplified from genomic DNA by multiplex PCR. For each cell subset, the extracted genomic DNA was distributed evenly across all wells of several immunoSEQ 96-well plates, and each plate served as one replicate. For unsorted PBMC, around 330 ng genomic DNA, equal to around 30,000 T cell genomes, was loaded into each replicate PCR. Genomic DNA from unsorted PBMC was sequenced over ten immunoSEQ deep assay plates. Purified libraries were measured with a Qubit 3.0 fluorometer, size-checked on a Bioanalyzer 2100, and measured again with the KAPA Library Quantification kit. A separate single-read 150-cycle Illumina NextSeq 550 flow cell was used to sequence each immunoSEQ 96-well plate. Under the source paper's analysis protocol: Because only junctional sequences without quality scores were contained in the immunoSEQ output, filtering matching that applied to full-length reads could not be performed. Sequences were annotated with PyIR, a Python wrapper for IgBLAST v1.9, using IMGT germline references to assign V/J genes and CDR3. Any read was removed if the V/J assignment was weak (E-value above 1e-6), the CDR3 was missing, or the read contained stop codons, out-of-frame junctions, or ambiguous translated residues. V3J clonotypes were defined as sequences sharing the same inferred V gene, J gene, and CDR3 amino acid sequence. Percentage overlap between repertoires was computed as shared unique clonotypes divided by the size of the smaller repertoire. Richness of each repertoire was evaluated using RTK rarefaction, the Chao1 estimator, and Recon v2.1 estimates of unobserved clonotypes. This is the immuneACCESS table as TCRdb keeps it, with only in-frame sequences that have V and J called. A part of the clones is gone; compared with another copy, unresolved V genes explain less than half, and the rest is unexplained. The V and J calls and clone size are taken from that table; D and trimming were inferred from the DNA. The table for this sample lists fewer than 650,000 clones; around 77% of them were counted only once. Around 12% of the sample belongs to the ten largest clones.

The source of this sequence is a woman aged 40 to 49 in good health. Some clones in this sample may be carry-over from other donors' samples. The specimen was PBMCs. Recombination connected TRBV2 to TRBJ2-3; the D gene identity is not certain. The encoded CDR3 is CAGAEPFTDTQYF. Read as DNA, the sequence is TGTGCCGGAGCAGAGCCCTTCACAGATACGCAGTATTTT.